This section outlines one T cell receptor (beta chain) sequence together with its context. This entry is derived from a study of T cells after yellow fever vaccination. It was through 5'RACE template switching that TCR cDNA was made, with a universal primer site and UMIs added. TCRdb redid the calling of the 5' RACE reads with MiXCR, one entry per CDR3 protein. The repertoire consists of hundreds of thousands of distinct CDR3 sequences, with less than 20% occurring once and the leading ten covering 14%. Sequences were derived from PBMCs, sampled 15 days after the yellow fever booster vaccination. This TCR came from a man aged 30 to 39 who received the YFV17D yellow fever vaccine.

The CDR3 protein is CASSLSSGGVTDTQYF. The CDR3 DNA reads TGCGCCAGCAGCTTGTCTAGCGGGGGAGTCACAGATACGCAGTATTTT. The rearrangement joins TRBV5-1 to TRBJ2-3; 10 bases are a match to TRBD2. V shed 1 base, J shed 2 bases, and the junction held 4 bases outside the gene matches. This CDR3 is built from 16 residues. Germline V CDR1 and CDR2: SGHRS, YFSETQ. Full variable domain (rest looked up from reference TRBV5-1 and TRBJ2-3): KAGVTQTPRYLIKTRGQQVTLSCSPISGHRSVSWYQQTPGQGLQFLFEYFSETQRNKGNFPGRFSGRQFSNSRSEMNVSTLELGDSALYLCASSLSSGGVTDTQYFGPGTRLTVL.